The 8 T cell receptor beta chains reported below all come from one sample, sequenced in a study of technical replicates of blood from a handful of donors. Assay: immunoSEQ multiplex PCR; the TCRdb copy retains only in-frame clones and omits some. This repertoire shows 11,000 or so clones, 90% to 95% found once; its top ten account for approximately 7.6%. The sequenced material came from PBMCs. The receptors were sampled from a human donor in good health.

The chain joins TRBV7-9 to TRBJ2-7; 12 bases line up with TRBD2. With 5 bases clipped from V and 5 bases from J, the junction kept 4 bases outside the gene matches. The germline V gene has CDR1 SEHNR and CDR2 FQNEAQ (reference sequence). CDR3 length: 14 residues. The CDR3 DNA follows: TGTGCCAGCAGCCGGACTAGCGGGATGGACGAGCAGTACTTC. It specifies CASSRTSGMDEQYF.

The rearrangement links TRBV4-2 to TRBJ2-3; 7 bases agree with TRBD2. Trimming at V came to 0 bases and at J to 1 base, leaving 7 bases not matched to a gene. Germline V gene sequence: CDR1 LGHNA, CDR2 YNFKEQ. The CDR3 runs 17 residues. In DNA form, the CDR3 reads TGTGCCAGCAGCCAAGATTTGGCTAGCGGTCGCACAGATACGCAGTATTTT. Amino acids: CASSQDLASGRTDTQYF.

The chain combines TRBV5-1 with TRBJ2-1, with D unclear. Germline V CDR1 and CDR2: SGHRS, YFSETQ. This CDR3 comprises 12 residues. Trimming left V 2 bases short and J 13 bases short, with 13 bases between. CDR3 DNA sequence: TGCGCCAGCAGCTTCCCGACTCGGCAACAGTTCTTC. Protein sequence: CASSFPTRQQFF.

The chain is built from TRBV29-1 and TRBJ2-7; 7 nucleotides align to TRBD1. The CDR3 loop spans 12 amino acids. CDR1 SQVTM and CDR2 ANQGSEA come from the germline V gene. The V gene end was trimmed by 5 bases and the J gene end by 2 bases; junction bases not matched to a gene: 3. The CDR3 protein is CSVRQGAYEQYF. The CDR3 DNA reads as TGCAGCGTTCGACAGGGAGCCTACGAGCAGTACTTC.

CDR3 in DNA: TGTGCCAGCAGCTCCCCCCCGGGGTACGAGCAGTACTTC. Protein product: CASSSPPGYEQYF. V usage is TRBV7-3 and J usage is TRBJ2-7; maybe TRBD2 (5 bases). Per germline, CDR1 SGHTA and CDR2 FQGTGA. The CDR3 is 13 residues long. V dropped 4 bases and J dropped 4 bases, with 11 bases sitting between them.

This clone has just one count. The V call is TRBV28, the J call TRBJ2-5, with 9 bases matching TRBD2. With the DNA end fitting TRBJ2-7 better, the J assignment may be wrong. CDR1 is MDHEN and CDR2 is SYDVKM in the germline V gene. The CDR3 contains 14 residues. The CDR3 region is CASLKGLASYEQYF. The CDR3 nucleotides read TGTGCCAGCCTCAAGGGACTAGCTTCCTACGAGCAGTACTTC.

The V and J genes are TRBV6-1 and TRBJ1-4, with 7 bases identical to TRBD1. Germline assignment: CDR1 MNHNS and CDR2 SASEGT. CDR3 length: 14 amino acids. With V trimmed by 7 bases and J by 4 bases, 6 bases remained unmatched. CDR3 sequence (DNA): TGTGCCAGCAAAATGGGGGACAGTAATGAAAAACTGTTTTTT. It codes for CASKMGDSNEKLFF.

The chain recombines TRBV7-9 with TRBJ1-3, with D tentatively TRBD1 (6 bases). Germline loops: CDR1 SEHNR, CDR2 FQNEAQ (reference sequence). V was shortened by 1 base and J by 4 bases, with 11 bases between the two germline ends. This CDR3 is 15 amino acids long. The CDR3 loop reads CASSLDAGAGNTIYF. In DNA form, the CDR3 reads TGTGCCAGCAGCTTAGACGCAGGGGCAGGAAACACCATATATTTT. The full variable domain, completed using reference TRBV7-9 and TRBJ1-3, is DTGVSQNPRHKITKRGQNVTFRCDPISEHNRLYWYRQTLGQGPEFLTYFQNEAQLEKSRLLSDRFSAERPKGSFSTLEIQRTEQGDSAMYLCASSLDAGAGNTIYFGEGSWLTVV.